This T cell receptor beta chain was identified during a study of T cell responses to AZD1222 COVID-19 vaccine. Broader study findings: Recipients of two AZD1222 doses showed rising Spike-specific TCR breadth and depth. Repertoire sampling occurred only after the peak T cell response.

TCRdb's copy holds only in-frame clones and misses some; the assay was immunoSEQ multiplex PCR. The table includes 95,000 to 150,000 clones, around 89% detected once. With regard to this clone: The antigen is undetermined.

Germline assignment: CDR1 SGHTA and CDR2 FQGNSA. V dropped 4 bases and J dropped 8 bases, with 12 bases sitting between them. This CDR3 has 14 residues. The source is an adult in good health. Sequenced here: peripheral blood, sampled on day 0 of AZD1222 vaccination. The gene calls are TRBV7-2 and TRBJ1-6; no clear D gene. The CDR3 coding sequence is TGTGCCAGCAGCTCCGAGGGATGGGATTCACCCCTCCACTTT. Amino acid sequence: CASSSEGWDSPLHF.